The subject of this entry is one T cell receptor (beta chain). Its antigen remains unknown. Donors came from a validation cohort of 95 to 150 subjects, distinct from the first 666-subject cohort. Germline loops: CDR1 SGHDT, CDR2 YYEEEE. The CDR3 has 15 residues. Trimming cost V 4 bases and J 4 bases, with 18 bases left between them. Clones were sequenced by immunoSEQ multiplex PCR, and TCRdb holds only the in-frame ones, with some missing. Here the sample spans some 140,000 clones, approximately 87% being singletons. The sample is drawn from a study of cytomegalovirus exposure and HLA in healthy donors. Study-wide context: A subsequent analysis stated that the 120 or so validation repertoires were run on the same platform as the approximately 710 first-cohort repertoires.

Study results and caveats: Reports described diagnosis of cytomegalovirus status by the classifier as highly specific and sensitive. A list of around 160 TCR beta chains associated with cytomegalovirus was given.

Sequenced input: PBMCs. The V call is TRBV5-6, the J call TRBJ2-7, with D tentatively TRBD1 (6 bases). The receptor's source is a man younger than 35 in good health and CMV-seronegative. The CDR3 sequence is CASSTTGRGRYEQYF. In DNA form, the CDR3 reads TGTGCCAGCAGCACTACAGGGAGAGGTCGATACGAGCAGTACTTC.